These T cell receptor beta chains were read from a single sample in a study of metastatic and nonmetastatic thyroid tumors. TCRdb re-called the PCR reads via MiXCR. The sample carries 21,000 or so clones, about 16% recorded once. Sequencing was performed on blood. These receptors came from a female donor with papillary thyroid cancer or a benign thyroid nodule (not recorded which). Some clones in this sample may be carry-over from other donors' samples. Each CDR3 is given with its conserved first and last residue. The D gene is left open where the match is weak. Only part of the rows carry a size: once, few, many, or a class if the clone is expanded.

>TRBJ2-7|.|many|TRBV7-9
TGTGCCAGCAGTCGGGACGGCCCCTACGAGCAGTACTTC
CASSRDGPYEQYF
>TRBJ1-3|.|.|TRBV5-6
TGTGCCAGCAGCTTGGCCGGGGTGGGGCATTCTGGGAACACCATATATTTT
CASSLAGVGHSGNTIYF
>TRBJ1-5|.|many|TRBV19
TGTGCCAGTAAACCAGTTGGCCCTTATAGCAATCAGCCCCAGCATTTT
CASKPVGPYSNQPQHF
>TRBJ2-7|.|many|TRBV29-1
TGCAGCGCCCGAAGGGGGGGCCCCCAGAGCGAGCAGTACTTC
CSARRGGPQSEQYF
>TRBJ1-2|.|many|TRBV27
TGTGCCAGCGCTCGACGGGATAACTATGGCTACACCTTC
CASARRDNYGYTF
>TRBJ2-7|.|many|TRBV7-2
TGTGCCAGCAGCTTGATCTACGAGCAGTACTTC
CASSLIYEQYF
>TRBJ1-3|TRBD1|few|TRBV6-2/TRBV6-3
TGTGCCAGCAGTTACCTTGGGACAGGGGGTGACACCATATATTTT
CASSYLGTGGDTIYF
>TRBJ1-3|.|few|TRBV2
TGTGCCAGCAGCAAGGCCGAGGACACCATATATTTT
CASSKAEDTIYF
>TRBJ2-3|.|many|TRBV4-1
TGCGCCAGCAGCCAAGAATTTCAAGAGAACACGCAGTATTTT
CASSQEFQENTQYF
>TRBJ1-5|TRBD1|many|TRBV15
TGTGCCACCAGCCCTAAAACAGGGGTGTTCAATCAGCCCCAGCATTTT
CATSPKTGVFNQPQHF
>TRBJ2-2|.|many|TRBV7-3
TGTGCCAGCAGCTTATCCCCCGGGCACGCCGGGGAGCTGTTTTTT
CASSLSPGHAGELFF
>TRBJ2-2|TRBD2|many|TRBV19
TGTGCCAGTAGGATAGGGACTAGCGGGAGGTTGAACACCGGGGAGCTGTTTTTT
CASRIGTSGRLNTGELFF
>TRBJ2-1|.|.|TRBV6-2/TRBV6-3
TGTGCCAGCAGTTACTCCCGAACAGGGGAGGATTACGTTGGGAATGAGCAGTTCTTC
CASSYSRTGEDYVGNEQFF
>TRBJ1-2|TRBD1|many|TRBV6-4
TGTGCCAGCACCCCAGCCCCTGGGACAGGGGGAGGCTACACCTTC
CASTPAPGTGGGYTF
>TRBJ1-6|.|.|TRBV20-1
TGCAGTGCTAGAGATCACCGAGGAATCGACTCACCCCTCCACTTT
CSARDHRGIDSPLHF
>TRBJ2-3|.|many|TRBV5-1
TGCGCCAGCAGCTTGGCCGGGGGAATCACAGATACGCAGTATTTT
CASSLAGGITDTQYF
>TRBJ1-1|.|many|TRBV20-1
TGCAGTGCTAGGCCGGCCGCGAACACTGAAGCTTTCTTT
CSARPAANTEAFF
>TRBJ1-6|.|few|TRBV6-1
TGTGCCAGCAGTGAAGAGGGTGAGAATTCACCCCTCCACTTT
CASSEEGENSPLHF
>TRBJ1-2|TRBD1|many|TRBV12-3/TRBV12-4
TGTGCCAGCAGTTACAGGGGGGGGAACTATGGCTACACCTTC
CASSYRGGNYGYTF
>TRBJ2-7|.|few|TRBV6-1
TGTGCCAGTTCTGACGGGCTGGGGCTGACCTACGAGCAGTACTTC
CASSDGLGLTYEQYF
>TRBJ2-5|TRBD1|many|TRBV30
TGTGCCTGCCTTCCGGGACAGGGGGGCCCTGGGACCCAGTACTTC
CACLPGQGGPGTQYF
>TRBJ2-5|.|many|TRBV12-3/TRBV12-4
TGTGCCAGCAGTTTGAAACAGGGCTTAGAGACCCAGTACTTC
CASSLKQGLETQYF
>TRBJ2-3|.|many|TRBV18
TGTGCCAGCTCACCAGGTGGAGGGGAGGATACGCAGTATTTT
CASSPGGGEDTQYF
>TRBJ1-1|.|.|TRBV9
TGTGCCAGCAGTGTAGACGGGGGCGACGCTGAAGCTTTCTTT
CASSVDGGDAEAFF
>TRBJ2-3|.|many|TRBV6-2/TRBV6-3
TGTGCCAGCAGTTACTCCGACAGAAACACAGATACGCAGTATTTT
CASSYSDRNTDTQYF
>TRBJ2-3|.|many|TRBV4-2
TGTGCCAGCAGCCAAGAACTCGGGGCAGATACGCAGTATTTT
CASSQELGADTQYF
>TRBJ1-6|TRBD1|once|TRBV20-1
TGCAGTGCTAGACCGGGACAGGGTTATAATTCACCCCTCCACTTT
CSARPGQGYNSPLHF
>TRBJ2-7|TRBD1|.|TRBV6-2/TRBV6-3
TGTGCCAGCAGTCCCCGGGACAGGCTGAGCGAGCAGTACTTC
CASSPRDRLSEQYF
>TRBJ1-1|.|many|TRBV28
TGTGCCAGCAGTACCATGGGTGGCCCTCGGAACACTGAAGCTTTCTTT
CASSTMGGPRNTEAFF
>TRBJ1-1|.|many|TRBV2
TGTGCCAGCAGTATTCAGGGGATGAACACTGAAGCTTTCTTT
CASSIQGMNTEAFF
>TRBJ2-7|TRBD2|many|TRBV4-2
TGTGCCAGCCGCGCCAGGACTAGCGACGAGCAGTACTTC
CASRARTSDEQYF
>TRBJ2-7|.|many|TRBV6-5
TGTGCCAGCAGTTACTCGGTTGCTTCAACCTACGAGCAGTACTTC
CASSYSVASTYEQYF
>TRBJ2-4|.|many|TRBV12-3/TRBV12-4
TGTGCCAGCAGTTTTAACGGGCTAGCCAAAAACATTCAGTACTTC
CASSFNGLAKNIQYF
>TRBJ1-6|.|.|TRBV11-2
TGTGCCAGCAGCTTTTCATTGGCGAGCCCCCGACCCCTCCACTTT
CASSFSLASPRPLHF
>TRBJ2-1|TRBD2|many|TRBV5-1
TGCGCCAGCAGCATGAGGGGACTAGCGGGGATCAGCTCCTACAATGAGCAGTTCTTC
CASSMRGLAGISSYNEQFF
>TRBJ2-1|.|medium-sized|TRBV5-1
TGCGCCAGCAGCACGATAGACAGGCCGCTCAGCTCCTACAATGAGCAGTTCTTC
CASSTIDRPLSSYNEQFF
>TRBJ1-1|TRBD1|many|TRBV12-3/TRBV12-4
TGTGCCAGCAGTTTAGCCCAGGGGGCTCGGACTGAAGCTTTCTTT
CASSLAQGARTEAFF